The T cell receptor beta chain described here comes from a study of cytomegalovirus exposure and HLA in healthy donors. Across the study: Earlier sequencing of 150 million to 200 million T cells yielded fewer than 140 million unique TCR beta sequences.

Deletions cut 6 bases from V and 2 bases from J, with 10 bases between. The CDR3 spans 13 residues. Germline V gene sequence: CDR1 MNHEY, CDR2 SMNVEV (reference sequence). The PCR ran on 60 Vbeta and 13 Jbeta primers. Profiled with immunoSEQ multiplex PCR; TCRdb holds only in-frame clones, not every one. In the table there are around 180,000 clones, 75% to 85% of which are singletons. Comment on this clone: No antigen is known for it.

General observations from the study: Follow-up analysis later connected one missense variant in DCLRE1C with trimming of TCR beta V- and J-genes.

Donors consisted of healthy bone marrow donors. Source material: PBMCs. This receptor was taken from a woman between 25 and 40 years old in good health and CMV-seropositive. The chain carries TRBV27 and TRBJ1-2; D remains unclear. This chain's CDR3 is CASSYGSNYGYTF. CDR3 coding DNA: TGTGCCAGCAGCTATGGTTCGAACTATGGCTACACCTTC.